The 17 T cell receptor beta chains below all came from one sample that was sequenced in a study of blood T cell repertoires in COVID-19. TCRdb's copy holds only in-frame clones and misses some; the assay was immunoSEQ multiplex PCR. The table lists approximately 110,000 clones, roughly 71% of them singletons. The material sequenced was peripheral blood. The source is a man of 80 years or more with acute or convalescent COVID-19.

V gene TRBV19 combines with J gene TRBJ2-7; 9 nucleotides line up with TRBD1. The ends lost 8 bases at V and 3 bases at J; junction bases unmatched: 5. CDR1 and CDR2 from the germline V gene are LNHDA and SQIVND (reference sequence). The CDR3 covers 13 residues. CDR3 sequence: CASHGTGNYEQYF. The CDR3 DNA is TGTGCCAGTCACGGGACAGGGAACTACGAGCAGTACTTC.

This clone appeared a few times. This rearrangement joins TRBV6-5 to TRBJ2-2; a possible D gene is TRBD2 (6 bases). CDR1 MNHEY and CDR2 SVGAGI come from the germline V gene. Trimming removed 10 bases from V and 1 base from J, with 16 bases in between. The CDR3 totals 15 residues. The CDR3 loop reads CATPLGRLNTGELFF. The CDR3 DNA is TGTGCCACCCCACTTGGGAGGTTGAACACCGGGGAGCTGTTTTTT.

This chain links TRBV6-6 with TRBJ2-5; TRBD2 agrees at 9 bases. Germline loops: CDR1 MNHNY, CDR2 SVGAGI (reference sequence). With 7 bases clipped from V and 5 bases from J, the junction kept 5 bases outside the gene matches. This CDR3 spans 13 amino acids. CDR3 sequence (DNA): TGTGCCAGCACCTTAGCGGGAGCGGAGACCCAGTACTTC. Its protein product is CASTLAGAETQYF.

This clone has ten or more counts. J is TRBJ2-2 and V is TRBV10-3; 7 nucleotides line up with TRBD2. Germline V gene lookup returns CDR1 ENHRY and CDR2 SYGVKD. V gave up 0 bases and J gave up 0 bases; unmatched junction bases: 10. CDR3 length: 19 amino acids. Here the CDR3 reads CAISESNLGAGANTGELFF. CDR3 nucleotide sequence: TGTGCCATCAGTGAGTCGAATCTCGGGGCGGGAGCGAACACCGGGGAGCTGTTTTTT.

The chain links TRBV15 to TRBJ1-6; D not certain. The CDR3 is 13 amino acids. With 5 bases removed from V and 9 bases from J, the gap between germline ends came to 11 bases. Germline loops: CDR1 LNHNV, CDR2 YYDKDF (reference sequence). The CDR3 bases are TGTGCCACCAGCCCCCTTAGAAGTTCACCCCTCCACTTT. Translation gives CATSPLRSSPLHF.

The CDR3 nucleotides are TGCGCCAGCAGCCAAGGGCAGGGAACTAATGAAAAACTGTTTTTT. Its protein is CASSQGQGTNEKLFF. J is TRBJ1-4 and V is TRBV4-1; the D gene is possibly TRBD1 (5 bases). V dropped 1 base and J dropped 1 base, with 7 bases sitting between them. Germline CDR1 MGHRA, CDR2 YSYEKL. This CDR3 region has 15 residues.

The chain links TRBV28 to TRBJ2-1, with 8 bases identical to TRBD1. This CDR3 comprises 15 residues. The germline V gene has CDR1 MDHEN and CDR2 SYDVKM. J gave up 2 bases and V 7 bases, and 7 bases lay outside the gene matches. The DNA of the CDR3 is TGTGCCAGCACCCCTCGACAGGGGACCTACAATGAGCAGTTCTTC. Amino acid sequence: CASTPRQGTYNEQFF.

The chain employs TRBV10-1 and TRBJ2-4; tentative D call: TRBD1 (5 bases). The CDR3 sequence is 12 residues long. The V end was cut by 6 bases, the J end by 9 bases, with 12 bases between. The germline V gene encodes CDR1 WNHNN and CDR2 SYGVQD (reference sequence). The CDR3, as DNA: TGCGCCAGCAGGGAACACAGGTCCATTCAGTACTTC. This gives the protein CASREHRSIQYF.

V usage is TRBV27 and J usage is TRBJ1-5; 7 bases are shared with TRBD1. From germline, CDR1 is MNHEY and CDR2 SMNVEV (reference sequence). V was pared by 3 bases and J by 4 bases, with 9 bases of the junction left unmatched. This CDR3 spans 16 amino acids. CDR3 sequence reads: CASSFLAAGGNQPQHF. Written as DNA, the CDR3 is TGTGCCAGCAGTTTTTTAGCGGCAGGGGGGAATCAGCCCCAGCATTTT.

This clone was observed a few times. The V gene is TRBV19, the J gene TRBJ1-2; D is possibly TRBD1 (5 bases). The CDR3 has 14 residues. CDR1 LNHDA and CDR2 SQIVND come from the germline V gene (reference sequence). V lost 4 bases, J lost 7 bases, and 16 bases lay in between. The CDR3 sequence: CASSRTTGRSGYTF. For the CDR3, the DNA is TGTGCCAGTAGTAGAACCACAGGTCGCTCTGGCTACACCTTC.

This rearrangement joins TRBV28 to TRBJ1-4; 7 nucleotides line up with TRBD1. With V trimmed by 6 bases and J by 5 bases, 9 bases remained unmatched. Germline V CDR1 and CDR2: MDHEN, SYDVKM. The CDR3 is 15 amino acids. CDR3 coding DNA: TGTGCCAGCAGCGCCCCCGGGACAGTCAATGAAAAACTGTTTTTT. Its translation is CASSAPGTVNEKLFF.

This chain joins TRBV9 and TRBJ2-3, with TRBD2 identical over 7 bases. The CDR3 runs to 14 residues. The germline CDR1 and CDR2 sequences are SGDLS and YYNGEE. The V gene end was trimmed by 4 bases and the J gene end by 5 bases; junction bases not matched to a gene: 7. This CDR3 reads CASSPGGGRDTQYF. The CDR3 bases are TGTGCCAGCAGCCCTGGGGGGGGGAGAGATACGCAGTATTTT.

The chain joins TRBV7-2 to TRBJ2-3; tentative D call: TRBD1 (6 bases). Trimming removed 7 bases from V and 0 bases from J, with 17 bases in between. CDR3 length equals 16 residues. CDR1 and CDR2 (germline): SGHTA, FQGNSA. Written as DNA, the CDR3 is TGTGCCAGCACCAGGGGTGATAGGGCTAGCACAGATACGCAGTATTTT. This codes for CASTRGDRASTDTQYF.

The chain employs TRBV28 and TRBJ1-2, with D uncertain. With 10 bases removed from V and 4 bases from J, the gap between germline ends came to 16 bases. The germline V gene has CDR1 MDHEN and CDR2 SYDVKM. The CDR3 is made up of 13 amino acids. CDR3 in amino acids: CAIKKTGIYGYTF. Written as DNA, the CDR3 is TGTGCCATCAAAAAAACGGGGATCTATGGCTACACCTTC.

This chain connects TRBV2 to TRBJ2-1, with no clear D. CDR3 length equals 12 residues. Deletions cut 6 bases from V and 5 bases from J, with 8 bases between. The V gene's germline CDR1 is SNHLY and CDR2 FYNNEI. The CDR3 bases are TGTGCCAGCAGCACTTTTAACAATGAGCAGTTCTTC. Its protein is CASSTFNNEQFF.

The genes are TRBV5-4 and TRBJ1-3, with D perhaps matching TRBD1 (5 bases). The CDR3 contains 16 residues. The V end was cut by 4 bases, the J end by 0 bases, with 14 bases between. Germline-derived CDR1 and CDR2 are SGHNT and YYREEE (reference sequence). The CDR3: CASSEGLILSGNTIYF. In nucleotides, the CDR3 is TGTGCCAGCAGCGAGGGACTAATCCTCTCTGGAAACACCATATATTTT.

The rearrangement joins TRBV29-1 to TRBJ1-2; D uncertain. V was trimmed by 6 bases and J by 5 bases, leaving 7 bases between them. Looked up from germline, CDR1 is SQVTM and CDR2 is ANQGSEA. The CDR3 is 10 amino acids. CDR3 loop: CSVADYGYTF. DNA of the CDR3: TGCAGCGTGGCGGATTATGGCTACACCTTC.